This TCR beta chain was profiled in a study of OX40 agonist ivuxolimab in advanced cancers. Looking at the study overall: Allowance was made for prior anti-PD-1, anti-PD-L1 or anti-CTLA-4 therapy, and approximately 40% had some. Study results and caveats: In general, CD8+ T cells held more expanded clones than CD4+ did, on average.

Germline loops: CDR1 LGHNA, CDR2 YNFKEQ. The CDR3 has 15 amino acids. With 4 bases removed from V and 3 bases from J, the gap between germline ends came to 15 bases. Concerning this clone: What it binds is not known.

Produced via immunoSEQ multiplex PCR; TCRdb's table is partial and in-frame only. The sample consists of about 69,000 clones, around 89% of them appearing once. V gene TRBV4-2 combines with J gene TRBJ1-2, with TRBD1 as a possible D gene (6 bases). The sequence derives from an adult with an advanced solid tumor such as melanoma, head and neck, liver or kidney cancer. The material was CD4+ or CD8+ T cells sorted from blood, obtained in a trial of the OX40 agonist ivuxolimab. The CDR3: CASSPPSGGYYGYTF. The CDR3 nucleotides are TGTGCCAGCAGCCCACCTAGTGGGGGCTACTATGGCTACACCTTC.